A selection of T cell receptor beta chains follows, all from one sample in a study of cytomegalovirus exposure and HLA in healthy donors. Sequencing was performed with immunoSEQ multiplex PCR; in TCRdb, only in-frame clones are kept and a portion is missing. The sample comprises about 180,000 clones, around 75% of which are singletons, and about 2.9% rests with the top ten. Sequencing was performed on PBMCs. All receptors come from a male donor in good health and CMV-seronegative. The CDR3 runs from the conserved cysteine through the conserved F or W. A D gene is named only where the DNA matches it firmly. Clone sizes are given selectively: once, few, many, or a class where the clone is expanded.

clone_size j_call v_call d_call cdr3_aa cdr3_nt
few TRBJ1-2 TRBV15 - CATSRDGRRGYTF TGTGCCACCAGCAGAGATGGGCGAAGGGGCTACACCTTC
- TRBJ1-5 TRBV4-3 TRBD1 CASSQTGVGQPQHF TGCGCCAGCAGCCAAACAGGGGTGGGGCAGCCCCAGCATTTT
- TRBJ2-4 TRBV4-2 - CASSQDPGPQAVPKNIQYF TGTGCCAGCAGCCAAGATCCAGGGCCGCAGGCGGTCCCCAAAAACATTCAGTACTTC
- TRBJ2-5 TRBV18 - CASSPGFRGETQYF TGTGCCAGCTCCCCGGGATTCCGAGGCGAGACCCAGTACTTC
- TRBJ1-6 TRBV7-3 - CASSSRGGGDNSPLHF TGTGCCAGCAGCTCCCGGGGCGGGGGGGATAATTCACCCCTCCACTTT
few TRBJ1-4 TRBV4-1 - CASSQEEGLNEKLFF TGCGCCAGCAGCCAAGAGGAGGGGCTTAATGAAAAACTGTTTTTT
- TRBJ2-3 TRBV9 TRBD2 CASSVDGRKGDTQYF TGTGCCAGCAGCGTAGACGGGAGGAAAGGAGATACGCAGTATTTT
- TRBJ1-2 TRBV29-1 - CSVEDRTANYGYTF TGCAGCGTTGAAGATAGGACAGCGAACTATGGCTACACCTTC
once TRBJ2-1 TRBV2 - CASSGGYNEQFF TGTGCCAGCAGTGGAGGTTACAATGAGCAGTTCTTC
- TRBJ1-2 TRBV6-5 - CASSPGSTYGYTF TGTGCCAGCAGCCCCGGGAGTACCTATGGCTACACCTTC
few TRBJ2-1 TRBV27 - CASSSTGYYNEQFF TGTGCCAGCAGTTCTACCGGTTATTACAATGAGCAGTTCTTC
- TRBJ1-1 TRBV6-5 - CASSPRHPVYTEAFF TGTGCCAGCAGTCCCAGACACCCGGTTTACACTGAAGCTTTCTTT
- TRBJ1-1 TRBV7-9 TRBD1 CASSITGVEAFF TGTGCCAGCAGCATAACAGGGGTCGAAGCTTTCTTT
- TRBJ2-7 TRBV28 - CASSSVGQGSYEQYF TGTGCCAGCAGCTCTGTGGGGCAGGGATCCTACGAGCAGTACTTC
- TRBJ2-1 TRBV9 TRBD2 CASATSGVYNEQFF TGTGCCAGCGCCACTAGCGGGGTTTACAATGAGCAGTTCTTC
- TRBJ1-4 TRBV5-1 TRBD1 CASSRQGDLREKLFF TGCGCCAGCAGCAGACAGGGGGACCTTAGGGAAAAACTGTTTTTT
- TRBJ2-7 TRBV7-9 - CASSSSGDEQYF TGTGCCAGCAGCTCCTCCGGGGACGAGCAGTACTTC
- TRBJ1-2 TRBV28 - CASKEGDYGYTF TGTGCCAGCAAGGAAGGGGACTATGGCTACACCTTC
few TRBJ2-3 TRBV9 - CASSPAPRDTQYF TGTGCCAGCAGCCCCGCTCCTAGGGATACGCAGTATTTT
- TRBJ2-5 TRBV6-1 - CASRGQVQETQYF TGTGCCAGCAGGGGCCAGGTGCAAGAGACCCAGTACTTC
- TRBJ2-1 TRBV19 - CASSIGDGWSSYNEQFF TGTGCCAGTAGTATAGGAGATGGGTGGAGCTCCTACAATGAGCAGTTCTTC
- TRBJ2-7 TRBV4-3 TRBD2 CASSRGTSGSYEQYF TGCGCCAGCAGCCGCGGGACTAGCGGGAGTTACGAGCAGTACTTC
- TRBJ1-2 TRBV12-5 - CASLRGQTWNYGYTF TGTGCTAGTTTACGTGGACAGACCTGGAACTATGGCTACACCTTC
few TRBJ1-3 TRBV7-8 - CASSLAPGSGNTIYF TGTGCCAGCAGCTTAGCTCCAGGGTCAGGAAACACCATATATTTT
once TRBJ1-2 TRBV28 - CASSVLRANYGYTF TGTGCCAGCAGTGTACTCAGGGCTAACTATGGCTACACCTTC
- TRBJ2-7 TRBV28 - CASSHTLERKTYEQYF TGTGCCAGCAGTCACACCCTGGAGCGGAAGACTTACGAGCAGTACTTC
- TRBJ2-7 TRBV6-4 - CAIIKQKAAYEQYF TGTGCTATTATCAAGCAGAAGGCGGCATACGAGCAGTACTTC
- TRBJ1-5 TRBV7-9 - CASSLVGDSNQPQHF TGTGCCAGCAGCTTAGTAGGGGATAGCAATCAGCCCCAGCATTTT
once TRBJ2-5 TRBV7-2 - CASGGLWQETQYF TGTGCCAGTGGGGGCCTGTGGCAAGAGACCCAGTACTTC
- TRBJ1-5 TRBV4-3 TRBD1 CASSLGTGSNQPQHF TGCGCCAGCAGCCTCGGGACAGGAAGCAATCAGCCCCAGCATTTT
- TRBJ1-5 TRBV28 - CASSLYRAGQPQHF TGTGCCAGCAGTTTGTATAGGGCGGGTCAGCCCCAGCATTTT
few TRBJ1-1 TRBV19 - CASSIDRATEAFF TGTGCCAGTAGTATAGACAGGGCCACTGAAGCTTTCTTT
few TRBJ2-1 TRBV29-1 - CSALRVRNEQFF TGCAGCGCCCTCAGGGTTCGGAATGAGCAGTTCTTC
few TRBJ2-1 TRBV15 TRBD2 CATSLADPYNEQFF TGTGCCACCTCCCTAGCGGATCCCTACAATGAGCAGTTCTTC
- TRBJ2-1 TRBV6-5 TRBD2 CASHLAGFRNEQFF TGTGCCAGCCATCTAGCGGGGTTCCGCAATGAGCAGTTCTTC
once TRBJ2-5 TRBV6-1 - CASREIRGEQYF TGTGCCAGCAGAGAGATTCGTGGGGAGCAGTACTTC
- TRBJ2-3 TRBV2 - CASSLSTFGTDTQYF TGTGCCAGCAGTTTAAGTACATTCGGCACAGATACGCAGTATTTT
- TRBJ1-4 TRBV27 TRBD1 CASGLTGAEKLFF TGTGCCAGCGGACTGACAGGGGCTGAAAAACTGTTTTTT
few TRBJ1-6 TRBV11-2 - CASSFNWEQPLHF TGTGCCAGCAGCTTTAACTGGGAGCAACCCCTCCACTTT
once TRBJ1-5 TRBV29-1 TRBD1 CSAKTGVNQPQHF TGCAGCGCCAAGACAGGGGTAAATCAGCCCCAGCATTTT
- TRBJ2-1 TRBV11-2 - CASSLLALSSYNEQFF TGTGCCAGCAGCTTACTAGCCCTGAGCTCCTACAATGAGCAGTTCTTC
- TRBJ1-6 TRBV28 - CASTLDWENNNSPLHF TGTGCCAGCACCCTGGACTGGGAAAACAATAATTCACCCCTCCACTTT
- TRBJ1-5 TRBV9 - CASSVDESQPQHF TGTGCCAGCAGCGTAGATGAGAGTCAGCCCCAGCATTTT